These 5 T cell receptor beta chains were all obtained from the same sample, sequenced in a study of shared clonotypes between healthy human individuals. Cells designated naive CD8 were CD45RO-negative and were positively selected for CCR7, with terminally differentiated effector memory CD45RA+ cells excluded. Method: immunoSEQ multiplex PCR; TCRdb's copy keeps in-frame clones and lacks some. The sample consists of about 700,000 clones, 92% of them appearing once. Sequencing input: naive CD8+ T cells sorted from blood. The receptors originated from a man aged 30 to 39 in good health.

This chain uses TRBV7-2 with TRBJ1-2; D gene ambiguous. Per the germline V gene, CDR1 is SGHTA and CDR2 is FQGNSA. V lost 1 base and J 4 bases, leaving 7 bases between the germline ends. This CDR3 region has 13 residues. The CDR3 DNA reads as TGTGCCAGCAGCTTAGTCTCACTCTATGGCTACACCTTC. Protein: CASSLVSLYGYTF.

Points on this clone: The DNA is omitted, as the CDR3 cannot be located on it reliably, and the CDR3 follows TCRdb's listing. V and J are TRBV28 and TRBJ1-2; the DNA was not used to check the table's D call, TRBD1. With termini counted, the CDR3 has 20 amino acids. Germline CDR1 MDHEN, CDR2 SYDVKM. The CDR3 is CASSYAVPADYLTRGDGYTF.

This sequence joins TRBV7-9 and TRBJ1-2; D perhaps matches TRBD1 (5 bases). V gave up 0 bases and J gave up 2 bases, with 13 bases separating them. The CDR3 is 16 amino acids. Germline V gene sequence: CDR1 SEHNR, CDR2 FQNEAQ (reference sequence). Here the CDR3 reads CASSLAGQPGNYGYTF. CDR3 nucleotide sequence: TGTGCCAGCAGCTTAGCGGGGCAACCCGGGAACTATGGCTACACCTTC.

The chain recombines TRBV15 with TRBJ2-7, with D perhaps TRBD1 (5 bases). The germline V gene has CDR1 LNHNV and CDR2 YYDKDF (reference sequence). Trimming took 0 bases from V and 3 from J, leaving 12 bases between them. The CDR3 has 15 amino acids. CDR3 amino acids: CATSRDAGIFYEQYF. The CDR3 DNA is TGTGCCACCAGCAGAGATGCAGGGATATTCTACGAGCAGTACTTC.

As to this clone: Other DNA sequences in the sample encode the same CDR3. As DNA, the CDR3 is TGTGCCAGCAGTTTGAGTAGCACAGATACGCAGTATTTT. This gives the protein CASSLSSTDTQYF. V usage is TRBV27 and J usage is TRBJ2-3; D is unresolved. Germline V gene data show CDR1 as MNHEY and CDR2 as SMNVEV (reference sequence). The V gene lost 3 bases and the J gene lost 0 bases, with 4 bases spanning the gap. The CDR3 covers 13 residues.